The 14 T cell receptor beta chains reported below all come from one sample, sequenced in a study of T cell changes during pregnancy in multiple sclerosis. Sequencing used immunoSEQ multiplex PCR; TCRdb keeps in-frame clones, though not all of them. Found here are approximately 100,000 clones, over 80% of them singletons; the top ten hold 3.5% to 4.5%. The sequences come from peripheral blood, collected in the first trimester of pregnancy. Every receptor here comes from a female donor with multiple sclerosis, enrolled in a pregnancy study.

The chain couples TRBV9 to TRBJ1-2; 8 positions match TRBD1. The germline gives CDR1 SGDLS, CDR2 YYNGEE. Trimming cost V 4 bases and J 5 bases; bases outside gene matches: 7. This CDR3 is built from 14 residues. This CDR3 reads CASSPGQGDYGYTF. CDR3 coding DNA: TGTGCCAGCAGCCCCGGACAGGGTGATTATGGCTACACCTTC. Full variable domain (missing parts from reference TRBV9 and TRBJ1-2): DSGVTQTPKHLITATGQRVTLRCSPRSGDLSVYWYQQSLDQGLQFLIQYYNGEERAKGNILERFSAQQFPDLHSELNLSSLELGDSALYFCASSPGQGDYGYTFGSGTRLTVV.

The chain carries TRBV6-6 and TRBJ2-1, with D perhaps matching TRBD2 (5 bases). This CDR3 is built from 12 residues. V lost 9 bases to trimming and J lost 7 bases, with 13 bases between them. Germline V gives CDR1 MNHNY, CDR2 SVGAGI (reference sequence). The CDR3 region has the DNA TGTGCCAGTCGTATGGACTGGAATGAGCAGTTCTTC. Its protein is CASRMDWNEQFF.

The CDR3, as DNA: TGTGCCAGCAGCTTAGGCCCGGGACTAGCGGGGGGGCCGAAGACCCAGTACTTC. It translates to CASSLGPGLAGGPKTQYF. This chain links TRBV7-6 with TRBJ2-5; TRBD2 agrees at 16 bases. Germline CDR1 is SGHVS and CDR2 is FNYEAQ. The J segment lost 6 bases and the V segment lost 1 base, leaving 8 bases of the junction unmatched. This CDR3 has 18 amino acids.

The chain links TRBV5-5 to TRBJ2-7; D is ambiguous. V gave up 3 bases and J gave up 1 base, with 2 bases separating them. The CDR3 totals 11 residues. Germline assignment: CDR1 SGHKS and CDR2 YYEKEE (reference sequence). The DNA for the CDR3 is TGTGCCAGCAGCTCTTCCTACGAGCAGTACTTC. It is translated as CASSSSYEQYF.

The chain is built from TRBV29-1 and TRBJ1-1; D ambiguous. V was trimmed by 4 bases and J by 4 bases, leaving 10 bases between them. The CDR3 length is 12 residues. Germline V gives CDR1 SQVTM, CDR2 ANQGSEA. CDR3 loop: CSVGAQGTEAFF. For the CDR3, the DNA is TGCAGCGTTGGGGCCCAAGGCACTGAAGCTTTCTTT.

This sequence joins TRBV19 and TRBJ2-5; 7 positions match TRBD2. The CDR3 extends over 13 amino acids. Germline trimming cut 3 bases from V and 4 bases from J; bases unmatched to any gene: 2. Per the germline V gene, CDR1 is LNHDA and CDR2 is SQIVND (reference sequence). The CDR3 DNA sequence: TGTGCCAGTAGTATTTCGGGGGGAGAGACCCAGTACTTC. It translates to CASSISGGETQYF.

The chain couples TRBV13 to TRBJ2-3; D remains unclear. Trimming left V 1 base short and J 6 bases short, with 11 bases between. The CDR3 loop spans 14 amino acids. Germline V gives CDR1 PRHDT, CDR2 FYEKMQ (reference sequence). The CDR3 bases are TGTGCCAGCAGCTTAGTACCCCCGCGGGATACGCAGTATTTT. Translation gives CASSLVPPRDTQYF.

The chain uses TRBV5-4 and TRBJ1-2; 7 bases fit TRBD1. The V segment lost 0 bases and the J segment 2 bases; nucleotides outside the gene matches: 1. Germline V gives CDR1 SGHNT, CDR2 YYREEE (reference sequence). CDR3 length equals 14 residues. The CDR3 nucleotides read TGTGCCAGCAGCTTGGAACAGGGGAACTATGGCTACACCTTC. Translated: CASSLEQGNYGYTF.

The chain recombines TRBV6-6 with TRBJ2-1, with 8 bases aligning to TRBD2. The V gene end was trimmed by 4 bases and the J gene end by 9 bases; junction bases not matched to a gene: 11. This CDR3 spans 15 amino acids. The germline V gene encodes CDR1 MNHNY and CDR2 SVGAGI (reference sequence). The CDR3, as DNA: TGTGCCAGCAGTTTTAGCGGGGTCCAACCCGGTGAGCAGTTCTTC. This gives the protein CASSFSGVQPGEQFF.

The chain joins TRBV19 to TRBJ2-3; 8 bases line up with TRBD2. Per the germline V gene, CDR1 is LNHDA and CDR2 is SQIVND (reference sequence). The CDR3 has 12 residues. The V segment lost 5 bases and the J segment 9 bases; nucleotides outside the gene matches: 4. DNA for the CDR3: TGTGCCAGTAGTGCAGTAGCGGGGACGCAGTATTTT. Encoded protein: CASSAVAGTQYF. Variable domain in full (rest from reference TRBV19 and TRBJ2-3): DGGITQSPKYLFRKEGQNVTLSCEQNLNHDAMYWYRQDPGQGLRLIYYSQIVNDFQKGDIAEGYSVSREKKESFPLTVTSAQKNPTAFYLCASSAVAGTQYFGPGTRLTVL.

V usage is TRBV10-3 and J usage is TRBJ2-7; TRBD1 aligns across 10 bases. The V gene's germline CDR1 is ENHRY and CDR2 SYGVKD. V was clipped by 5 bases and J by 3 bases; unmatched bases: 4. CDR3 length: 14 residues. CDR3 in amino acids: CAISKDRGGYEQYF. The CDR3 DNA is TGTGCCATCAGTAAGGACAGGGGGGGCTACGAGCAGTACTTC.

The chain has TRBV5-6 and TRBJ2-7, with a tentative D call TRBD2 (5 bases). The CDR3 runs 16 residues. Germline V CDR1 and CDR2: SGHDT, YYEEEE. V was cut by 0 bases and J by 2 bases, with 15 bases left in between. The CDR3 sequence is CASSLDPEGLPYEQYF. CDR3 in DNA: TGTGCCAGCAGCTTGGACCCTGAGGGCCTCCCCTACGAGCAGTACTTC.

The chain uses TRBV19 and TRBJ1-1; tentatively, D is TRBD1 (6 bases). The CDR3 runs to 14 residues. Germline lookup yields CDR1 LNHDA and CDR2 SQIVND (reference sequence). The V end lost 2 bases, the J end lost 6 bases, and 13 bases lay between the germline ends. CDR3 coding DNA: TGTGCCAGTAGTATAATATCGGGACAACCTGAAGCTTTCTTT. Protein: CASSIISGQPEAFF.

The CDR3 loop reads CASRGQGAVYEQYF. The CDR3 DNA reads TGTGCCAGTAGAGGACAGGGGGCTGTCTACGAGCAGTACTTC. The V gene is TRBV19, the J gene TRBJ2-7; 11 bases match TRBD1. The CDR3 covers 14 residues. The V gene end was trimmed by 6 bases and the J gene end by 3 bases; junction bases not matched to a gene: 4. The V gene's germline CDR1 is LNHDA and CDR2 SQIVND (reference sequence). The full variable domain, completed using reference TRBV19 and TRBJ2-7, is DGGITQSPKYLFRKEGQNVTLSCEQNLNHDAMYWYRQDPGQGLRLIYYSQIVNDFQKGDIAEGYSVSREKKESFPLTVTSAQKNPTAFYLCASRGQGAVYEQYFGPGTRLTVT.